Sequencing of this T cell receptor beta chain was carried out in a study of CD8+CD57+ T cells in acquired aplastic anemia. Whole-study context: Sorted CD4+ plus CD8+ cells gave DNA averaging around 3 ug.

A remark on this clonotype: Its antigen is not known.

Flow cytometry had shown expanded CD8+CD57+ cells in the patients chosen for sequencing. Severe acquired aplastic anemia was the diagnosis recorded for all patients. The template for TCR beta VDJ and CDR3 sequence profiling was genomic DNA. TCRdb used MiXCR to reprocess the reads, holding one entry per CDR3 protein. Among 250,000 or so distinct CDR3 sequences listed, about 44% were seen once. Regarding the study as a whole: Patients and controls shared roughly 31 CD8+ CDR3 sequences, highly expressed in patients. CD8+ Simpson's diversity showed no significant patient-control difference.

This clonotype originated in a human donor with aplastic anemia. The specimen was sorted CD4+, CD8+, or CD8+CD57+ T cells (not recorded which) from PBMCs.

CDR3 residues: CAISELLGITDTQYF. CDR3 in DNA: TGTGCCATCAGTGAGTTACTAGGCATCACAGATACGCAGTATTTT. This chain uses TRBV10-3 with TRBJ2-3; D is possibly TRBD2 (5 bases). V lost 1 base to trimming and J lost 2 bases, with 10 bases between them. The germline gives CDR1 ENHRY, CDR2 SYGVKD. CDR3 length: 15 amino acids.